The subject of this entry is one T cell receptor beta chain. Its specificity is not known. This record comes from a study of cytomegalovirus exposure and HLA in healthy donors. Study-level results: HLA restriction was apparent for most CMV-associated TCR beta chains in a later analysis. The study designated roughly 150 TCR beta chains cytomegalovirus-associated.

The V gene's germline CDR1 is LNHDA and CDR2 SQIVND (reference sequence). The CDR3 is 18 amino acids. J was trimmed by 4 bases and V by 9 bases; bases with no gene match: 20. Primers: 60 Vbeta forward and 13 Jbeta reverse. In the study's own analysis: Unique TCR beta chains numbered approximately 80 million in a later analysis, with around 10 million shared. TCRdb's table, derived via immunoSEQ multiplex PCR, lists solely in-frame clones and lacks some. D and trimming were read from the DNA, whereas the V and J calls and clone size are those reported in that table. The sample carries tens of thousands of clones, 78% recorded once.

Material: PBMCs. V is TRBV19 and J is TRBJ2-1; TRBD2 agrees at 8 bases. This sequence originates from a male donor in good health and CMV-seropositive. The CDR3 DNA reads TGTGCCAGCAGTTCCTTATTCTCCGGGGGGGCTGGGTACAATGAGCAGTTCTTC. This encodes CASSSLFSGGAGYNEQFF.